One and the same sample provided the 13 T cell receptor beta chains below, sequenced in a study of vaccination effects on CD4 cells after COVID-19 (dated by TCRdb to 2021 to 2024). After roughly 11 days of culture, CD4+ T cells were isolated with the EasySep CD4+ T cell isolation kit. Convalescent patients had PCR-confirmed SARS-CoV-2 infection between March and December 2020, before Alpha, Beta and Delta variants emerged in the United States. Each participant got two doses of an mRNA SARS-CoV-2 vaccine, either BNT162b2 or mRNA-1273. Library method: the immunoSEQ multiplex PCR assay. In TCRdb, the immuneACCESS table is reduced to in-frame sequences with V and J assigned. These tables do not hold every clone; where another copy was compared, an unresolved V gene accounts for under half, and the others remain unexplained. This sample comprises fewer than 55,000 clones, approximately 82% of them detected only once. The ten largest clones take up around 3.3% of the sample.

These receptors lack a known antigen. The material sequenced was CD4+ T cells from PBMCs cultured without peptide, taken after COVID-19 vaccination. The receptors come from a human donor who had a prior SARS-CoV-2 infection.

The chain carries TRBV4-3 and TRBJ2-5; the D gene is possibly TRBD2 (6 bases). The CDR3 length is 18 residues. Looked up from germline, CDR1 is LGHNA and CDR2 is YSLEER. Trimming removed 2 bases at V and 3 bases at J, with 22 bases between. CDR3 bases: TGCGCCAGCAGCCAACGACGCGACCCCCTCTGGGGGGAAGAGACCCAGTACTTC. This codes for CASSQRRDPLWGEETQYF.

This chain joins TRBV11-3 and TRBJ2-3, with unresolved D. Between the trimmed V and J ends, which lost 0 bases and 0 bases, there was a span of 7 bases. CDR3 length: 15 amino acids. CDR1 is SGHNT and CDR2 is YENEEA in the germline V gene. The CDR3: CASSLDRWSTDTQYF. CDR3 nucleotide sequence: TGTGCCAGCAGCTTAGATCGGTGGAGCACAGATACGCAGTATTTT.

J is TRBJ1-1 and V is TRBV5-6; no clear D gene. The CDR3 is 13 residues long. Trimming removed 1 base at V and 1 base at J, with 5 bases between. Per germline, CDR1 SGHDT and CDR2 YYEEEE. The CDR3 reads CASSLRENTEAFF. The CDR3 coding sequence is TGTGCCAGCAGCTTGAGGGAGAACACTGAAGCTTTCTTT.

The chain's CDR3 is CASSQLAENIQYF. Written as DNA, the CDR3 is TGTGCCAGCAGCCAACTAGCGGAAAACATTCAGTACTTC. V is TRBV12-3 or TRBV12-4 and J is TRBJ2-4, with 8 bases matching TRBD2. V lost 6 bases to trimming and J lost 5 bases; unmatched junction nucleotides: 3. The CDR3 runs to 13 residues.

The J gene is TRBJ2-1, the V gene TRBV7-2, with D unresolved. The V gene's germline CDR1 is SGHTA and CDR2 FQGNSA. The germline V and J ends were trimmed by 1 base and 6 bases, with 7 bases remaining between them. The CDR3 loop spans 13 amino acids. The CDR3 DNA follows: TGTGCCAGCAGCTTAGTTACTCGCAATGAGCAGTTCTTC. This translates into CASSLVTRNEQFF.

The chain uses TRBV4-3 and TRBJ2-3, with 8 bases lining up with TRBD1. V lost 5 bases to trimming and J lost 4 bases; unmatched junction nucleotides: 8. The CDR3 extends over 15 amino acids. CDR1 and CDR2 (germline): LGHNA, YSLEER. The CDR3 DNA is TGCGCCAGCAGCTATTTAGGACAGGGCGCAGATACGCAGTATTTT. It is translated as CASSYLGQGADTQYF.

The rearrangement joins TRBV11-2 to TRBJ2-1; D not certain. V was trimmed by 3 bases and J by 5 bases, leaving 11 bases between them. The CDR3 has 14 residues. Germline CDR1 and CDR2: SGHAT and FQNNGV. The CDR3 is CASSFSAINNEQFF. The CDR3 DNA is TGTGCCAGCAGCTTCTCGGCCATAAACAATGAGCAGTTCTTC.

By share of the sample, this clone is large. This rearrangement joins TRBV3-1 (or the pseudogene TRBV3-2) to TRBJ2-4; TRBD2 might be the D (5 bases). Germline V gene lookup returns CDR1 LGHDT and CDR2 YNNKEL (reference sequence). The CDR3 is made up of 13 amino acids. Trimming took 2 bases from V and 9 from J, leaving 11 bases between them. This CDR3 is CASSQRGYGIQYF. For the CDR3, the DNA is TGTGCCAGCAGCCAACGAGGGTATGGCATTCAGTACTTC.

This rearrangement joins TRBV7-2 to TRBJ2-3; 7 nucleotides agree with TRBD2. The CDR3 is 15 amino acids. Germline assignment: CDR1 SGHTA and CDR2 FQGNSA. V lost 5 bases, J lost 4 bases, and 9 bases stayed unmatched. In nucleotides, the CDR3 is TGTGCCAGCAGCCCCAATAGCGGGTGGCCAGATACGCAGTATTTT. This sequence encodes CASSPNSGWPDTQYF.

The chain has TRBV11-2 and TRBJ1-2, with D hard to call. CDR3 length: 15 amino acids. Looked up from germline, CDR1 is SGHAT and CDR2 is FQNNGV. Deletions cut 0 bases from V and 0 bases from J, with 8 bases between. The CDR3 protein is CASSLESTPNYGYTF. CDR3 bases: TGTGCCAGCAGCTTAGAGTCAACACCTAACTATGGCTACACCTTC.

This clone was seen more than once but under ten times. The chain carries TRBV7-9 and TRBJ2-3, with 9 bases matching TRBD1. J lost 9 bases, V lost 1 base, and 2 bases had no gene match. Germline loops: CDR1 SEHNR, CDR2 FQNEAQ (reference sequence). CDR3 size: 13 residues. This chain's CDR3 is CASSLVDRGTQYF. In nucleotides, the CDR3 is TGTGCCAGCAGCTTAGTGGACAGGGGAACGCAGTATTTT.

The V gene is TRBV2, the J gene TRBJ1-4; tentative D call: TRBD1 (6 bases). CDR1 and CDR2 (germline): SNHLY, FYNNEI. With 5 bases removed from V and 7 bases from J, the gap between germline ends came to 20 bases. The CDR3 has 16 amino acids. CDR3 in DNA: TGTGCCAGCAGTCCTCAACTTGCAGGGGTGGTTGAAAAACTGTTTTTT. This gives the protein CASSPQLAGVVEKLFF. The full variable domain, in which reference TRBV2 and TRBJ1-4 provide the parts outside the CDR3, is EPEVTQTPSHQVTQMGQEVILRCVPISNHLYFYWYRQILGQKVEFLVSFYNNEISEKSEIFDDQFSVERPDGSNFTLKIRSTKLEDSAMYFCASSPQLAGVVEKLFFGSGTQLSVL.

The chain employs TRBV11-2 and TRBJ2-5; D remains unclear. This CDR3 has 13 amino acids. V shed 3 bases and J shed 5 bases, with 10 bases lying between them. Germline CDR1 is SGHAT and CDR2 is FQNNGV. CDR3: CASSFGELETQYF. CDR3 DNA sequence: TGTGCCAGCAGCTTTGGGGAATTGGAGACCCAGTACTTC.